This T cell receptor (beta chain) originates from a study of shared clonotypes between healthy human individuals. Study overall: CD4 naive and CD4 memory each took three plates per donor, while CD8 naive took two and CD8 memory one.

Regarding this clone: Its antigen is unknown.

The V gene's germline CDR1 is SGHNT and CDR2 YYREEE (reference sequence). The ends lost 2 bases at V and 5 bases at J; junction bases unmatched: 10. The CDR3 sequence is 16 residues long. Here immunoSEQ multiplex PCR was the method, and the copy in TCRdb shows in-frame clones only, minus some. There are more than 2,000,000 clones in the sample; more than 90% occur only once, and around 0.15% lies in the top ten. Points from the study as a whole: Apart from blood, nothing was sampled; tissue repertoires likely differ.

Healthy and HIV-negative, the adult donors had no recent acute infections or vaccinations. J is TRBJ2-1 and V is TRBV5-4; TRBD2 matches at 7 bases. This receptor was identified in a young man in good health. The sample taken for sequencing was naive CD4+ T cells sorted from blood. Described subset: CD45RA+ positively selected. The CDR3 coding sequence is TGTGCCAGCAGCTTACCGGGACTAAGATCTGACAATGAGCAGTTCTTC. Translating it yields CASSLPGLRSDNEQFF.